The clone carrying this T cell receptor beta chain showed up many times. Its target is unknown. This specimen belongs to a study of T-cell memory formation after mild COVID-19. General study results and limits: CD8+ contracting clones occupied EMRA, while CD4+ ones occupied mainly CM and EM. Confirmation was lacking for SARS-CoV-2 specificity of second-wave clones that peaked on day 37. Cross-reactive memory apparently joined, as some responding clones appeared in pre-infection memory.

TCR alpha and TCR beta cDNA libraries carrying sample barcodes and UMIs came from 5'RACE with constant-segment primers. Using its own MiXCR run on the 5' RACE reads, TCRdb lists one record per CDR3 protein. This table holds approximately 350,000 distinct CDR3 sequences, 25% to 30% found once. The trim removed 5 bases at V and 8 bases at J, leaving 16 bases unmatched. From germline, CDR1 is SGHTA and CDR2 FQGNSA. The CDR3 consists of 16 residues. The V gene is TRBV7-2, the J gene TRBJ1-2; 8 nucleotides align to TRBD1. The receptor's source is an adult woman who had mild COVID-19 (a few samples of this study predate the infection). Cell type and time point are not known. Material: PBMCs or a T cell subset sorted from them (not recorded which). CDR3 loop: CASSPGGQGRVGGYTF. The CDR3 DNA reads TGTGCCAGCAGCCCCGGAGGACAGGGTCGGGTTGGAGGCTACACCTTC.